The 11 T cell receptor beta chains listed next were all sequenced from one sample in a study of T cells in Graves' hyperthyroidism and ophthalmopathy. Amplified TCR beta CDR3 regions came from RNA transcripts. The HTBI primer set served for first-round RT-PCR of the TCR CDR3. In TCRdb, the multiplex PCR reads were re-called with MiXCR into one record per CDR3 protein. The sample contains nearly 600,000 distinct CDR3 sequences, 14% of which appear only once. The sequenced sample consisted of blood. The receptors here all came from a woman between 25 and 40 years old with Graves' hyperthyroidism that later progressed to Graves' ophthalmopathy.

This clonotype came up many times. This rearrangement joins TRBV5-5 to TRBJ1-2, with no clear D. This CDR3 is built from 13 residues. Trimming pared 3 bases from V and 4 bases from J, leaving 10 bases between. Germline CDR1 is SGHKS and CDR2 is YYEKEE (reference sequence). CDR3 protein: CASSSTGFYGYTF. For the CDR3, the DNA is TGTGCCAGCAGCTCCACGGGGTTCTATGGCTACACCTTC.

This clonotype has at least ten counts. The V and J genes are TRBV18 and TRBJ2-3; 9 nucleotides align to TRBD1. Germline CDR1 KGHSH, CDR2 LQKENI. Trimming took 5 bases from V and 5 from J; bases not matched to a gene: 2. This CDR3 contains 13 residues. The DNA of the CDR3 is TGTGCCAGCTCAGCGACAGGGGGAGATACGCAGTATTTT. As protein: CASSATGGDTQYF.

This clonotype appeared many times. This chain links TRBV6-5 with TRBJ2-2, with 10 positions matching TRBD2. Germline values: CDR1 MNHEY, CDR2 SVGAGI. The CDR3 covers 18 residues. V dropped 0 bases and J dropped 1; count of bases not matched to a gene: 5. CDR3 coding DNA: TGTGCCAGCAGTTACTCCAAGACTAGCGGGTTGAACACCGGGGAGCTGTTTTTT. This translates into CASSYSKTSGLNTGELFF.

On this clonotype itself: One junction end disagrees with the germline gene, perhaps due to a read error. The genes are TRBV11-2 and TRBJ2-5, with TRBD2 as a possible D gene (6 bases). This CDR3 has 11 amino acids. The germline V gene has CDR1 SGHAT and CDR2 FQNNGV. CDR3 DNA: TGTGCCAGCAGCTCGGGGGAGACCCGGTACTTC. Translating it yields CASSSGETRYF.

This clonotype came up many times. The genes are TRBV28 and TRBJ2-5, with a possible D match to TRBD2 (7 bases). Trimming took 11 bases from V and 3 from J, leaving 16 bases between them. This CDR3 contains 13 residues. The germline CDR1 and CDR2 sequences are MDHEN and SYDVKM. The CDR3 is CAGRRGGEETQYF. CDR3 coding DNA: TGTGCCGGAAGAAGAGGGGGGGAAGAGACCCAGTACTTC.

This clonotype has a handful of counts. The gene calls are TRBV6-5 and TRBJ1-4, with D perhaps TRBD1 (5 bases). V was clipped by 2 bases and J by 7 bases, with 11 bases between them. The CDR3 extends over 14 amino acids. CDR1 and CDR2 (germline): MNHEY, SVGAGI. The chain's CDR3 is CASSYAGRTEKLFF. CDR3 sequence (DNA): TGTGCCAGCAGTTACGCGGGACGTACTGAAAAACTGTTTTTT.

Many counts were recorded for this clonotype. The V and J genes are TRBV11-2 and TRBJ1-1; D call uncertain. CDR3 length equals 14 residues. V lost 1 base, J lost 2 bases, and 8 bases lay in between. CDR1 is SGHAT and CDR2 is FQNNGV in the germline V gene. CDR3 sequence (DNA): TGTGCCAGCAGCTTAGTCTACAGTAACACTGAAGCTTTCTTT. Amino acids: CASSLVYSNTEAFF.

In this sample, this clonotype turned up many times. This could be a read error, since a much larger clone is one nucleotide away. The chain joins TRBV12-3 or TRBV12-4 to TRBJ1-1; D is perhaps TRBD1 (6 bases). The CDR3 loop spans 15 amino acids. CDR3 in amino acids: CASSLLAVRDTEALF. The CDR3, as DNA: TGTGCCAGCAGTTTATTAGCAGTGAGGGACACTGAAGCTCTCTTT.

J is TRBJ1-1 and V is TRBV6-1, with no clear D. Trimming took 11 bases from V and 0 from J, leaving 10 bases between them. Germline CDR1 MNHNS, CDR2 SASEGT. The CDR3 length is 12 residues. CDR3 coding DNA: TGTGCCGCCAGACGGGTGAACACTGAAGCTTTCTTT. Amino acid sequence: CAARRVNTEAFF.

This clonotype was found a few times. The CDR3 DNA follows: TGTGCCAGTAGTCAACAGGGGGCATTGGGTGGCTACACCTTC. Protein product: CASSQQGALGGYTF. The chain recombines TRBV19 with TRBJ1-2, with TRBD1 matching 9 bases. The ends lost 5 bases at V and 7 bases at J; junction bases unmatched: 8. The CDR3 spans 14 residues. Germline V gives CDR1 LNHDA, CDR2 SQIVND (reference sequence).

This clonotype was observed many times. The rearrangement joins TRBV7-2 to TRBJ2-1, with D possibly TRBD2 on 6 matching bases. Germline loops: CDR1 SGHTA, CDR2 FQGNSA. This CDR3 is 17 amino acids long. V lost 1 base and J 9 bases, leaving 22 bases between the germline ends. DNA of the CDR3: TGTGCCAGCAGCTTAGGGTTGGGAGCGGGCTATGATGGTGAGCAGTTCTTC. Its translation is CASSLGLGAGYDGEQFF.